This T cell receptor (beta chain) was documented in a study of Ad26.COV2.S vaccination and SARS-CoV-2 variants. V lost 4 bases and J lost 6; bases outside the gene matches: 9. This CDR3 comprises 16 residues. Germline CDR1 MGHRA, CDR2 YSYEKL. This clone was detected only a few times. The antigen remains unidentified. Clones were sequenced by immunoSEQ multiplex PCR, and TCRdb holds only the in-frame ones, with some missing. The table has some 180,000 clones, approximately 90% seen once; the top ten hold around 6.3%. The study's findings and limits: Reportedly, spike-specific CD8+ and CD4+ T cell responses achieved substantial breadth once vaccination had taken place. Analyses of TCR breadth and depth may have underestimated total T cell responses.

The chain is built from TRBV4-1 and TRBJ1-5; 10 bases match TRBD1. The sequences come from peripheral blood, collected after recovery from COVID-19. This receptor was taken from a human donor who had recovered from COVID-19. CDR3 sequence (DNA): TGCGCCAGCAGCCCGAACCCGGGACAGGGGTCTCAGCCCCAGCATTTT. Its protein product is CASSPNPGQGSQPQHF.